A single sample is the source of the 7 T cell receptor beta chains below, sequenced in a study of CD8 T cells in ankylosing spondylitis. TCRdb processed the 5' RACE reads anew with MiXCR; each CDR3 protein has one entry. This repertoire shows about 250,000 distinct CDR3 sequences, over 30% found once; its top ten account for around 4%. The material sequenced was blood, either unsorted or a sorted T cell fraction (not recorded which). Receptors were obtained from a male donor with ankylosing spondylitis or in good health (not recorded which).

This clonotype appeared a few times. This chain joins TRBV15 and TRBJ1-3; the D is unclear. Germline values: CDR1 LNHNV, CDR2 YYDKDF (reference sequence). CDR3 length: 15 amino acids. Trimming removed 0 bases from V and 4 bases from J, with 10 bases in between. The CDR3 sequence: CATSRDPGKGNTIYF. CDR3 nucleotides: TGTGCCACCAGCAGAGATCCGGGGAAGGGAAACACCATATATTTT.

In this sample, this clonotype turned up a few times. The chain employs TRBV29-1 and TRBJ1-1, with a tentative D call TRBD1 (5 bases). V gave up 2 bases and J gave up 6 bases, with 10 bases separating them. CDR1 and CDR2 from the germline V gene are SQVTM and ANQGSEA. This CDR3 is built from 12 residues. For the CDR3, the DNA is TGCAGCGTTGAAAAGGGGTACCCTGAAGCTTTCTTT. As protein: CSVEKGYPEAFF.

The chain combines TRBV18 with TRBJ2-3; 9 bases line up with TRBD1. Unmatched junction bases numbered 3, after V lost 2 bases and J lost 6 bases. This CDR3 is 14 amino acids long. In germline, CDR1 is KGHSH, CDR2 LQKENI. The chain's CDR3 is CASSPLGQGDTQYF. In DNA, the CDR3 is TGTGCCAGCTCACCATTGGGACAGGGTGATACGCAGTATTTT.

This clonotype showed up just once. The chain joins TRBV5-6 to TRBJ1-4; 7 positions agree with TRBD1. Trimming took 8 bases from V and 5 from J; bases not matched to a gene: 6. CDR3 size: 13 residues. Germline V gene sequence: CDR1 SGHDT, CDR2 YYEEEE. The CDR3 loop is CARPQGVNEKLFF. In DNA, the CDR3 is TGTGCCAGACCCCAGGGGGTAAATGAAAAACTGTTTTTT. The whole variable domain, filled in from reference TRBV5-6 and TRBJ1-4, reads DAGVTQSPTHLIKTRGQQVTLRCSPKSGHDTVSWYQQALGQGPQFIFQYYEEEERQRGNFPDRFSGHQFPNYSSELNVNALLLGDSALYLCARPQGVNEKLFFGSGTQLSVL.

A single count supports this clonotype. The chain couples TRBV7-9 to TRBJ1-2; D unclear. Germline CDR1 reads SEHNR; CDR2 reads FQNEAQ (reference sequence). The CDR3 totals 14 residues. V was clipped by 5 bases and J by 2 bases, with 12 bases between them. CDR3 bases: TGTGCCAGCAGCGCTACAAACAAGAACTATGGCTACACCTTC. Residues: CASSATNKNYGYTF.

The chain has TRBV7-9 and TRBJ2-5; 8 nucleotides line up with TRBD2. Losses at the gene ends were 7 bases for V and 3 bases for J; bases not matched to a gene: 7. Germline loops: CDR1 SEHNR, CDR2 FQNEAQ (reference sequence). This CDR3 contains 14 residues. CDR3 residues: CASTSDSGEETQYF. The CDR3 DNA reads TGTGCCAGCACCTCCGATAGCGGGGAAGAGACCCAGTACTTC. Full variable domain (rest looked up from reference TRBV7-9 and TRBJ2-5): DTGVSQNPRHKITKRGQNVTFRCDPISEHNRLYWYRQTLGQGPEFLTYFQNEAQLEKSRLLSDRFSAERPKGSFSTLEIQRTEQGDSAMYLCASTSDSGEETQYFGPGTRLLVL.

CDR3 in amino acids: CASIGEGGKGGETQYF. The CDR3, as DNA: TGTGCCAGCATCGGGGAAGGAGGGAAGGGTGGAGAGACCCAGTACTTC. The chain uses TRBV12-3 or TRBV12-4 and TRBJ2-5; D is perhaps TRBD2 (6 bases). The CDR3 contains 16 residues. Trimming stripped 7 bases from V and 4 bases from J, with 22 bases between.